This TCR beta chain was identified during a study of T cell responses to AZD1222 COVID-19 vaccine (dated by TCRdb to the early 2020s). Describing the broader study: Because spike-specific TCR depth and breadth did not differ between the two schedules, AZD1222 recipients who got a second dose at roughly 4 weeks were pooled with those who got a second dose at roughly 12 weeks. A total of around 240 trial participants underwent TCR sequencing, of whom 200 to 220 had received two doses of AZD1222 and 26 had received two doses of the MenACWY control vaccine. Trial participants were enrolled by age into subgroups of 18-55, 56-69 and 70-plus years, and around 150, 29 and 61 TCR-sequenced participants, respectively, were included in these subgroups.

The germline V gene (reference sequence) yields SEHNR for CDR1 and FQNEAQ for CDR2. The CDR3 has 13 amino acids, counting the end cysteine and phenylalanine. Only the CDR3 DNA is retained, 39 bases long and in frame from the first base. V lost 3 bases and J lost 2 bases; the stretch between them is 7 bases long. Overall study outcomes, separate from this receptor: The 56-69-year group was small, and its depth increase did not reach significance, likely because of low power. The vaccine-associated CD4 TCRs covered the entire spike protein, and the dominant responses fell in regions 160-218 and 743-854. Most participants were white British and females outnumbered males, and the authors suggested that clonal diversity may have been underestimated. No day 14 peak-response samples were available, so repertoires were characterized only after the peak T cell response. Reportedly, almost half of the unique spike-specific TCRs recognized epitopes lying outside the regions that are mutated in the B.1.351 and B.1.1.7 variants. Conclusions about previously exposed vaccinees were limited because only six AZD1222 recipients were SARS-CoV-2 seropositive at baseline. After two AZD1222 doses, spike-specific TCR breadth and depth were significantly higher than at day 0 and than in MenACWY recipients.

To note about this clone: Which antigen it targets is not known. The record has no base qualities; no much larger clone is one base away.

In the paper's terms, the time point label means: baseline before first vaccination. Vaccinee samples came from UK trials COV001 and COV002, including a single-blind randomized controlled phase 2/3 trial of AZD1222 (ChAdOx1 nCoV-19) in healthy adults. For TCRbeta chain sequencing, PBMC samples from trial participants were taken at day 0 and at day 28 after the second dose. The CDR3 regions of human TCRbeta chains were analyzed by immunosequencing. Regarding the original processing steps: TCRs in the repertoires were matched against a reference library of SARS-CoV-2-specific TCRs that had been generated with the MIRA antigen-specificity platform. Breadth meant the fraction of unique TCRs that were SARS-CoV-2-associated, whereas depth meant the fraction of total T cells that were SARS-CoV-2-associated. Using the MIRA data, every spike-specific TCR was mapped to the spike region that the TCR reacted to and assigned to either a CD4 or a CD8 class. Log10-transformed breadth and depth values were compared by one-way ANOVA with Sidak's multiple comparisons tests. The source is immuneACCESS, and TCRdb retained only in-frame sequences with V and J called. Part of the clones is not carried over; for the studies checked, unresolved V genes explain less than half of this, and the remainder is unexplained. V and J calls and clone size are copied from that table; D and trimming were computed from the DNA. The sample yields around 110,000 clones; around 92% were counted once. Of the sample, more than 2.5% falls within the top ten clones.

The source of this sequence is an adult in good health. The specimen comprised peripheral blood, sampled on day 0 of AZD1222 vaccination. The sequence is built from TRBV7-9 and TRBJ1-1; the D gene cannot be named for sure. The sequenced DNA is TGTGCCAGCAGCTTCCAATTTAACACTGAAGCTTTCTTT. This codes for CASSFQFNTEAFF.